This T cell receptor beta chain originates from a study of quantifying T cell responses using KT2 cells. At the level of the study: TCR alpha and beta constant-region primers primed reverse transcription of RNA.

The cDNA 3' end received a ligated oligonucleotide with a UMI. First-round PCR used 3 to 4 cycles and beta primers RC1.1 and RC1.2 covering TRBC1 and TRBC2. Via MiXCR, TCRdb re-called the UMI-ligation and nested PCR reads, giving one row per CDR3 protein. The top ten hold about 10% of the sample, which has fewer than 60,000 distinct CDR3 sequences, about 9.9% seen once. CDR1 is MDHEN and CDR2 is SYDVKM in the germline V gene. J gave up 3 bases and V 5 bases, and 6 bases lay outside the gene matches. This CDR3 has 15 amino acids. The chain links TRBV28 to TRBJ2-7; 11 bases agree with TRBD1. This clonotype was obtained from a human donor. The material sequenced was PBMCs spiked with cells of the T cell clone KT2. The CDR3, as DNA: TGTGCCAGCAGTGCCTCCGGGACAGGGGGCTACGAGCAGTACTTC. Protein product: CASSASGTGGYEQYF.